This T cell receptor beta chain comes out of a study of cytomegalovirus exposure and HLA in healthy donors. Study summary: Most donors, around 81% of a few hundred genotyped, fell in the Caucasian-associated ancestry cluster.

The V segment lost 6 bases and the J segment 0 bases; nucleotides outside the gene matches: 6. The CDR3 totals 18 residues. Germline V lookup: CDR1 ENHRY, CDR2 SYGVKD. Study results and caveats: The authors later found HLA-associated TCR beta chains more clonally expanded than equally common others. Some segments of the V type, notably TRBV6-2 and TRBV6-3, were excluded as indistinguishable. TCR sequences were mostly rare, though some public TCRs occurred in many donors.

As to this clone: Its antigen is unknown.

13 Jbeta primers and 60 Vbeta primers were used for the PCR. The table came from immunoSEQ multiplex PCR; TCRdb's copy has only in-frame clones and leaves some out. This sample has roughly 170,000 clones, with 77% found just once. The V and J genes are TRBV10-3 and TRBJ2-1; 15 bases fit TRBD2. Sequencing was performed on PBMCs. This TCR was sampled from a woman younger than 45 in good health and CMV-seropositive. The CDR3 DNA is TGTGCCATCAGCCCGGGACTAGCGGGAGGAAGCTCCTACAATGAGCAGTTCTTC. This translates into CAISPGLAGGSSYNEQFF.